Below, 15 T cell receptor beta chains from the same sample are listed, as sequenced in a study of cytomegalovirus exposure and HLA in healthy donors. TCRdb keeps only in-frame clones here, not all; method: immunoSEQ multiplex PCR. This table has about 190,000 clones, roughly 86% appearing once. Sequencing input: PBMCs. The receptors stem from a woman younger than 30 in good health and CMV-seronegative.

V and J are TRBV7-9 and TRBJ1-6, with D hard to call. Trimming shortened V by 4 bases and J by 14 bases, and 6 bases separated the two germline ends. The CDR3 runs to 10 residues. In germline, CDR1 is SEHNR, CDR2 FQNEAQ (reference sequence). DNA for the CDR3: TGTGCCAGCAGCTCCCACACCCTCCACTTT. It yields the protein CASSSHTLHF.

The DNA of the CDR3 is TGTGCCAGCAGTGAAGCGCTTGCCAGTACCCTCTACGAGCAGTACTTC. Protein: CASSEALASTLYEQYF. The chain employs TRBV2 and TRBJ2-7, with D unclear. V was clipped by 0 bases and J by 3 bases, with 15 bases between them. This CDR3 is built from 16 residues. Germline V gene data show CDR1 as SNHLY and CDR2 as FYNNEI.

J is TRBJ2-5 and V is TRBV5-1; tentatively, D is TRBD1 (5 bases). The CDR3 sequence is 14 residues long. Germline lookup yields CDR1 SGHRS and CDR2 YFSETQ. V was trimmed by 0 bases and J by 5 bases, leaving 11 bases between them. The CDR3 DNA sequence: TGCGCCAGCAGCTTGGAGGCAGGGTGGGAGACCCAGTACTTC. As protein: CASSLEAGWETQYF.

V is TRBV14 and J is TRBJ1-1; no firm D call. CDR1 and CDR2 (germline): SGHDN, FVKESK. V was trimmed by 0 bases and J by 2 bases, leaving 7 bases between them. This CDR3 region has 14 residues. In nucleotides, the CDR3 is TGTGCCAGCAGCCAAGATAGTACTAACACTGAAGCTTTCTTT. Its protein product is CASSQDSTNTEAFF.

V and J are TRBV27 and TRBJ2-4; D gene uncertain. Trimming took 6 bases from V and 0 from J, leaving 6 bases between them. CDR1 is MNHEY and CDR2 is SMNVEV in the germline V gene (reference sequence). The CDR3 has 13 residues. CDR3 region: CASRLLAKNIQYF. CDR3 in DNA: TGTGCCAGCAGGCTACTAGCCAAAAACATTCAGTACTTC.

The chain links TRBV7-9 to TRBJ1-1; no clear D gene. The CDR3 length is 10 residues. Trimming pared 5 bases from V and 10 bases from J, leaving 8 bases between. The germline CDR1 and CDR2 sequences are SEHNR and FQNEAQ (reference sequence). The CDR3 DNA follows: TGTGCCAGCAGCCCCGGTTCAGCTTTCTTT. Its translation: CASSPGSAFF. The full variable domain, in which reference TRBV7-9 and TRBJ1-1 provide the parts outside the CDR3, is DTGVSQNPRHKITKRGQNVTFRCDPISEHNRLYWYRQTLGQGPEFLTYFQNEAQLEKSRLLSDRFSAERPKGSFSTLEIQRTEQGDSAMYLCASSPGSAFFGQGTRLTVV.

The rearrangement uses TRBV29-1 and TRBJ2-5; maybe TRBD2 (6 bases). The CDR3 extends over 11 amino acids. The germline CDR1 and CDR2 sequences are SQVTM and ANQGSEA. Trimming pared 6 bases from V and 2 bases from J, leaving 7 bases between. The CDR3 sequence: CSVGLQETQYF. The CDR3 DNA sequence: TGCAGCGTGGGACTTCAAGAGACCCAGTACTTC.

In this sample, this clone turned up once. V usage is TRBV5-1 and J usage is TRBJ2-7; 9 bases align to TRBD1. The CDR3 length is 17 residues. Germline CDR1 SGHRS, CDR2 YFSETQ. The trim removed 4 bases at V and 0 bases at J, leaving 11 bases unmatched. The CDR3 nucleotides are TGCGCCAGCAGCCCGGGACAGGGATTTTCATACTCCTACGAGCAGTACTTC. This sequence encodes CASSPGQGFSYSYEQYF.

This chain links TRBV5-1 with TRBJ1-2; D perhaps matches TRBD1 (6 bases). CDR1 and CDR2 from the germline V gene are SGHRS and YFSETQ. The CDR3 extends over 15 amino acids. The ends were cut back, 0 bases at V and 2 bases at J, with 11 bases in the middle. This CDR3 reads CASSLGAGANYGYTF. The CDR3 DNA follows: TGCGCCAGCAGCTTGGGGGCAGGGGCGAACTATGGCTACACCTTC.

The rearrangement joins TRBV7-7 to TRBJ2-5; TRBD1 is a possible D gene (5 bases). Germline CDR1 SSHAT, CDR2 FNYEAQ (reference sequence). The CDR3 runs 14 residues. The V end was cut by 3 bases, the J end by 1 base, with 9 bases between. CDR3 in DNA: TGTGCCAGCAGCTTGGGCAGGGCCCAAGAGACCCAGTACTTC. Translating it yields CASSLGRAQETQYF.

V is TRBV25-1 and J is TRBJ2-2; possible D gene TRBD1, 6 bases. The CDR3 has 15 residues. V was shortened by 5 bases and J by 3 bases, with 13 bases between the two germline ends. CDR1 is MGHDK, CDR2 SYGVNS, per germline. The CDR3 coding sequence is TGTGCCAGCAGTTCTGGGGGCGCCGACACCGGGGAGCTGTTTTTT. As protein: CASSSGGADTGELFF.

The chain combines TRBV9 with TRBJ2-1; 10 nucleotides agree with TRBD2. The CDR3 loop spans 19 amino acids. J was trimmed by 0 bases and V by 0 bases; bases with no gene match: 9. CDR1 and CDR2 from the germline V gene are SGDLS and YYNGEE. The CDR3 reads CASSVGVVSGGSSYNEQFF. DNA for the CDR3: TGTGCCAGCAGCGTAGGGGTGGTTAGCGGGGGGAGCTCCTACAATGAGCAGTTCTTC. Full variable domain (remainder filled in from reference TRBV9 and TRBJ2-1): DSGVTQTPKHLITATGQRVTLRCSPRSGDLSVYWYQQSLDQGLQFLIQYYNGEERAKGNILERFSAQQFPDLHSELNLSSLELGDSALYFCASSVGVVSGGSSYNEQFFGPGTRLTVL.

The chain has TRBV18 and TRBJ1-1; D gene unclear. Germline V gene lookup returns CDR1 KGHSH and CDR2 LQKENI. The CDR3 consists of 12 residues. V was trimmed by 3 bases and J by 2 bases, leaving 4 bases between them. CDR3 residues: CASSPLNTEAFF. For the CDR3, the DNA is TGTGCCAGCTCACCCTTAAACACTGAAGCTTTCTTT.

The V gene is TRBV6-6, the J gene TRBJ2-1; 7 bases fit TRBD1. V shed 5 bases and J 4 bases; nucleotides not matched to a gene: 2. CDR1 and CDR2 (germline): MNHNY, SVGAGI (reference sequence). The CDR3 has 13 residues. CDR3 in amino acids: CASSPTGYNEQFF. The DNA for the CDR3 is TGTGCCAGCAGTCCGACAGGGTACAATGAGCAGTTCTTC.

The CDR3 is CASTGTGGHYGYTF. The CDR3 nucleotides read TGTGCCAGCACCGGGACAGGGGGTCACTATGGCTACACCTTC. This rearrangement joins TRBV6-1 to TRBJ1-2; 11 nucleotides match TRBD1. The CDR3 runs 14 residues. The germline V gene encodes CDR1 MNHNS and CDR2 SASEGT. Losses at the gene ends were 7 bases for V and 3 bases for J; bases not matched to a gene: 4.